The clone carrying this T cell receptor (beta chain) was seen many times. Samples came from axillary lymph nodes draining the breast cancer. The data stem from a study of breast tumors, draining lymph nodes, adjacent tissues. TCRdb re-called the multiplex PCR reads with MiXCR, one entry per CDR3 protein. The table records about 220,000 distinct CDR3 sequences, less than 45% of them present only once. Germline V lookup: CDR1 SQVTM, CDR2 ANQGSEA. The CDR3 sequence is 12 residues long. Trimming shortened V by 5 bases and J by 6 bases, and 11 bases separated the two germline ends. This chain links TRBV29-1 with TRBJ2-1; D is ambiguous. The TCR sequence derives from a female donor with breast cancer. Some clones in this sample may be carry-over from other donors' samples. Specimen: axillary lymph node tissue. The CDR3 nucleotides read TGCAGCGTTTTGAGGCTTAGCAATGAGCAGTTCTTC. This sequence encodes CSVLRLSNEQFF.